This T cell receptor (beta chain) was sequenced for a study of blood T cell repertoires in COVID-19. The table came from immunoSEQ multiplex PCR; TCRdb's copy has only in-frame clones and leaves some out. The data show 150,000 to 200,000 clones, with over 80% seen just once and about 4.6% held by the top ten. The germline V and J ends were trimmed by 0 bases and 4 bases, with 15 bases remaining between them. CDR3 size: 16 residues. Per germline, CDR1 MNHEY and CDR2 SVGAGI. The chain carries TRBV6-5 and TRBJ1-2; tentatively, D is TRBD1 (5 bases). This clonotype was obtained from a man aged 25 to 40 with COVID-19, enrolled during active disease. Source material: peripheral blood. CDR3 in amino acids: CASSYSIWGAAYGYTF. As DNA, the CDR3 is TGTGCCAGCAGTTACTCGATATGGGGCGCAGCCTATGGCTACACCTTC.